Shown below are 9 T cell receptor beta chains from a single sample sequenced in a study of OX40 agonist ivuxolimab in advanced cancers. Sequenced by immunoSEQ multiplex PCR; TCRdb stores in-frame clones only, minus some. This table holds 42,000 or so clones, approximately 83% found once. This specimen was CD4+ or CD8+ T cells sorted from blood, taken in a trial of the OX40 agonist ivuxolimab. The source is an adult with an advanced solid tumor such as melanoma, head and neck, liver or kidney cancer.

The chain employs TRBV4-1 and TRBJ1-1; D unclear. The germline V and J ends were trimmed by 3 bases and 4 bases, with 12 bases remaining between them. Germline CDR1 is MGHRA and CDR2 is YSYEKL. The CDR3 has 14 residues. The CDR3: CASSQGPRSTEAFF. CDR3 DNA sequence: TGCGCCAGCAGCCAGGGTCCGCGGAGCACTGAAGCTTTCTTT.

In DNA form, the CDR3 reads TGTGCCAGCAGTCCCAGGTTTGGAAACACCATATATTTT. It translates to CASSPRFGNTIYF. This chain joins TRBV28 and TRBJ1-3; no definite D call. V lost 5 bases and J lost 3, with 8 bases in between. The V gene's germline CDR1 is MDHEN and CDR2 SYDVKM. CDR3 length: 13 residues.

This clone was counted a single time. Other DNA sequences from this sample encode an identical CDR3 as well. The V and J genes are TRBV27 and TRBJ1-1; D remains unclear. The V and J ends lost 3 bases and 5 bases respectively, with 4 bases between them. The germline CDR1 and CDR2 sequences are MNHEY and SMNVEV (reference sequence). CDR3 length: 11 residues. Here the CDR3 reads CASSFGTEAFF. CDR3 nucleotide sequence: TGTGCCAGCAGTTTTGGGACTGAAGCTTTCTTT.

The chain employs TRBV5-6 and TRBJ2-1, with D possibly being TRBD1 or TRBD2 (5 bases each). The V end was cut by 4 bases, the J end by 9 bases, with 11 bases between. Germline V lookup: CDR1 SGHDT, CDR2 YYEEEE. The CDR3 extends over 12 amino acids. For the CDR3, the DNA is TGTGCCAGCAGCCAGGGACGGGTTGAGCAGTTCTTC. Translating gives CASSQGRVEQFF.

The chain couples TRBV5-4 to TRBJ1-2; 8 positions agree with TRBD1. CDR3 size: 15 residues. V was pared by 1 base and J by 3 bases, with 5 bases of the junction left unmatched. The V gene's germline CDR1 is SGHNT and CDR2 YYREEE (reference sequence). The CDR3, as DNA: TGTGCCAGCAGCTTGAAGGCGGGACAGGACTATGGCTACACCTTC. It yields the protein CASSLKAGQDYGYTF.

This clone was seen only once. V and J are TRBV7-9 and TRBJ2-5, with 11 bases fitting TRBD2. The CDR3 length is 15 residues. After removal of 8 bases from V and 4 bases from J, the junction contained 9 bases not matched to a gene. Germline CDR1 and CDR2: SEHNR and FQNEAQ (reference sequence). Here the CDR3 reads CASGGLAGGGETQYF. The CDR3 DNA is TGTGCCAGCGGAGGGCTAGCGGGGGGCGGAGAGACCCAGTACTTC.

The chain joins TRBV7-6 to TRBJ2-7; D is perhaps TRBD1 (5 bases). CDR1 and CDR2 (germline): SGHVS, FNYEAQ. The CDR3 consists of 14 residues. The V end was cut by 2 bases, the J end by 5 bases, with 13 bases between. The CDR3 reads CASSLSGLGHEQYF. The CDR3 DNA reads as TGTGCCAGCAGCTTATCAGGGTTAGGGCACGAGCAGTACTTC.

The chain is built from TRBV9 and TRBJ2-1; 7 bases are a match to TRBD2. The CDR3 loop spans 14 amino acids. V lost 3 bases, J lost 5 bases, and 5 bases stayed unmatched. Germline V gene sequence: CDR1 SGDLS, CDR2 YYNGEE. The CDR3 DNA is TGTGCCAGCAGCGGGGTGGGAGGGGACAATGAGCAGTTCTTC. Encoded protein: CASSGVGGDNEQFF.

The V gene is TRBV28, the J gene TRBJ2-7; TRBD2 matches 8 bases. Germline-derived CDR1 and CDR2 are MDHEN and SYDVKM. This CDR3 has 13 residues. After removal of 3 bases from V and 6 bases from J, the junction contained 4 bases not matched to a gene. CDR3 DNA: TGTGCCAGCAGTTTTACTAGCGGACTCGAGCAGTACTTC. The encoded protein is CASSFTSGLEQYF.